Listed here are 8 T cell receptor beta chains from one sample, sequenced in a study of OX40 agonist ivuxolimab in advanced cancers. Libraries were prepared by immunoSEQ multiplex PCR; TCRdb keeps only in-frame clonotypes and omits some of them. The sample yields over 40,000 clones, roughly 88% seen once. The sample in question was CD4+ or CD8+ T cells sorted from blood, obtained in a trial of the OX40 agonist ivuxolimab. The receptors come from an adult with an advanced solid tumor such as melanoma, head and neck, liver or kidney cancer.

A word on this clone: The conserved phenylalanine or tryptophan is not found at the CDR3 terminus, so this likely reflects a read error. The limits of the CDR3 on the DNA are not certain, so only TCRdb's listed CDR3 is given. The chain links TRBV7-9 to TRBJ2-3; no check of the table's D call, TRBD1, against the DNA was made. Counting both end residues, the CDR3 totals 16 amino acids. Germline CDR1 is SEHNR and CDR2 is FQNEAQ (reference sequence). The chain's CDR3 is CASSPGQGAKTQYFQG.

CDR3 residues: CASSFGSVTYEQYF. In DNA, the CDR3 is TGTGCCAGCAGTTTCGGTTCGGTAACCTACGAGCAGTACTTC. V usage is TRBV28 and J usage is TRBJ2-7; D is ambiguous. Germline V gene data show CDR1 as MDHEN and CDR2 as SYDVKM. The CDR3 covers 14 residues. With 3 bases removed from V and 2 bases from J, the gap between germline ends came to 11 bases.

The CDR3, as DNA: TGCGCCAGCAGCCAAGAATCGGGGTTTGCTAATGAAAAACTGTTTTTT. Translation gives CASSQESGFANEKLFF. This chain connects TRBV4-1 to TRBJ1-4; D not certain. From germline, CDR1 is MGHRA and CDR2 YSYEKL. CDR3 length: 16 residues. The ends were cut back, 0 bases at V and 3 bases at J, with 11 bases in the middle.

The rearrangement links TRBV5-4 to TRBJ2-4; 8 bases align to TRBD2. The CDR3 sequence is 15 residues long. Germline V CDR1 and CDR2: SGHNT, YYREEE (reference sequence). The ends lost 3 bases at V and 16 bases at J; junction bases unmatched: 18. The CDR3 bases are TGTGCCAGCAGCTCCTGGGGGGCGCGGGGGGCAAGGAAATACTTC. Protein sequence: CASSSWGARGARKYF.

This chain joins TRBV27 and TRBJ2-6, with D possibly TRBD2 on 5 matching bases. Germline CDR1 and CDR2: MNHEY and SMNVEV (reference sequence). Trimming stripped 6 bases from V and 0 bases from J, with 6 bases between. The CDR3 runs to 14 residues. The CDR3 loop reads CASSRGSGANVLTF. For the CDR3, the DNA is TGTGCCAGCAGCCGGGGCTCTGGGGCCAACGTCCTGACTTTC.

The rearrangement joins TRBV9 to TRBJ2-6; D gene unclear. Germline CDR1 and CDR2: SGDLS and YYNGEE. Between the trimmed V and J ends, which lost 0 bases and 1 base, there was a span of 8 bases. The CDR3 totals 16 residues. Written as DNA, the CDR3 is TGTGCCAGCAGCGTAGCGTGGGGTTCTGGGGCCAACGTCCTGACTTTC. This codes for CASSVAWGSGANVLTF.

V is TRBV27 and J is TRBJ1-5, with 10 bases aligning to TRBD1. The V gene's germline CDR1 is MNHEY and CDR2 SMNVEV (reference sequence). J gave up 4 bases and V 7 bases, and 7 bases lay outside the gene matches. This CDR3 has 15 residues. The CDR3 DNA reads TGTGCCAGCACCCTGACAGGGGGCGCTAATCAGCCCCAGCATTTT. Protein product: CASTLTGGANQPQHF.

The CDR3 region is CAGAVEGATYEQYF. CDR3 bases: TGTGCCGGAGCAGTAGAGGGGGCAACCTACGAGCAGTACTTC. The V call is TRBV7-9, the J call TRBJ2-7, with 7 bases aligning to TRBD1. The CDR3 length is 14 residues. Germline lookup yields CDR1 SEHNR and CDR2 FQNEAQ (reference sequence). Losses at the gene ends were 11 bases for V and 2 bases for J; bases not matched to a gene: 12.